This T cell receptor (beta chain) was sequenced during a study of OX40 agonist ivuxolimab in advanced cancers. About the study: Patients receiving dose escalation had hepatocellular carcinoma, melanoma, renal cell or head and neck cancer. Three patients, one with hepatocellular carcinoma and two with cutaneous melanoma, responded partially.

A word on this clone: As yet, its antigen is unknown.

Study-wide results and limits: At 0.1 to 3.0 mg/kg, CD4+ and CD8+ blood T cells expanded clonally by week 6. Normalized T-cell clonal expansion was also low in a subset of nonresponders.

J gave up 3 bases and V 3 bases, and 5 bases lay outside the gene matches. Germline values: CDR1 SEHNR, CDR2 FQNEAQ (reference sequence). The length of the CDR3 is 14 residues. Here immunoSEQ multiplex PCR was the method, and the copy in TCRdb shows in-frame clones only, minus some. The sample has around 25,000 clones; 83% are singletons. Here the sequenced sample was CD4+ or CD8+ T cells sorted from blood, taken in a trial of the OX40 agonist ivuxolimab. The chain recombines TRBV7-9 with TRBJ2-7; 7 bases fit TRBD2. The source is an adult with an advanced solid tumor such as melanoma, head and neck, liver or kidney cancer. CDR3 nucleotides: TGTGCCAGCAGCTTGGGCCCGGGGGGCTACGAGCAGTACTTC. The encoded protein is CASSLGPGGYEQYF.